The 28 T cell receptor beta chains in this list originate from one sample, sequenced in a study of radiation and T cells in renal cell carcinoma. Profiled with immunoSEQ multiplex PCR; TCRdb holds only in-frame clones, not every one. The sample lists about 23,000 clones, about three fifths occurring once. Described treatment: treatment-naive control, cytoreductive nephrectomy. The specimen comprised tumor tissue, sampled from a patient whose treatment was nephrectomy without radiotherapy. The receptors derive from a man aged 40-49 years with renal cell carcinoma.

The chain links TRBV7-9 to TRBJ2-1; 7 positions agree with TRBD1. The length of the CDR3 is 13 residues. Germline lookup yields CDR1 SEHNR and CDR2 FQNEAQ (reference sequence). J gave up 8 bases and V 7 bases, and 8 bases lay outside the gene matches. CDR3 DNA sequence: TGTGCCAGCACAAAGACAGGGCGGTATGAGCAGTTCTTC. It specifies CASTKTGRYEQFF.

The chain employs TRBV4-3 and TRBJ1-2, with a tentative D call TRBD1 (6 bases). This CDR3 region has 15 residues. V was pared by 0 bases and J by 7 bases, with 15 bases between. Per germline, CDR1 LGHNA and CDR2 YSLEER. DNA of the CDR3: TGCGCCAGCAGCCAAGATCTACAGGGCATTAGTGGCTACACCTTC. Amino acids: CASSQDLQGISGYTF.

The CDR3 spells CASRAQGINQPQHF. DNA of the CDR3: TGTGCCAGTAGGGCCCAGGGGATTAATCAGCCCCAGCATTTT. The chain carries TRBV19 and TRBJ1-5, with D possibly matching TRBD1 (6 bases). V shed 6 bases and J shed 4 bases, with 13 bases lying between them. There are 14 residues in the CDR3. Per the germline V gene, CDR1 is LNHDA and CDR2 is SQIVND (reference sequence).

V gene TRBV7-2 combines with J gene TRBJ2-3; 8 positions match TRBD2. Germline CDR1 and CDR2: SGHTA and FQGNSA. The CDR3 runs 15 residues. V was pared by 2 bases and J by 7 bases, with 8 bases of the junction left unmatched. CDR3 amino acids: CASSLSAGGLNTQYF. Here the CDR3 DNA reads TGTGCCAGCAGCTTATCCGCGGGAGGTTTGAATACGCAGTATTTT.

The CDR3 protein is CASSPMISGNTIYF. DNA for the CDR3: TGTGCCAGCAGTCCGATGATCTCTGGAAACACCATATATTTT. The rearrangement links TRBV6-5 to TRBJ1-3; D is ambiguous. V shed 5 bases and J shed 0 bases, with 8 bases lying between them. The CDR3 runs 14 residues. Germline-derived CDR1 and CDR2 are MNHEY and SVGAGI.

The V call is TRBV5-6, the J call TRBJ1-2, with a tentative D call TRBD1 (6 bases). The CDR3 sequence is 13 residues long. Germline V CDR1 and CDR2: SGHDT, YYEEEE. Trimming stripped 0 bases from V and 8 bases from J, with 11 bases between. In DNA, the CDR3 is TGTGCCAGCAGCTTGGGACAGGTTGGGGGCTACACCTTC. It specifies CASSLGQVGGYTF.

V is TRBV6-1 and J is TRBJ1-2; a weak D match, TRBD1 (5 bases). Germline V CDR1 and CDR2: MNHNS, SASEGT. The CDR3 covers 14 residues. The V and J ends lost 0 bases and 6 bases respectively, with 11 bases between them. CDR3 in DNA: TGTGCCAGCAGTGAAGCGCAGGGCCGGGATGGCTACACCTTC. Protein product: CASSEAQGRDGYTF.

J is TRBJ2-1 and V is TRBV4-2; D is perhaps TRBD1 or TRBD2 (5 bases each). Germline CDR1 and CDR2: LGHNA and YNFKEQ. V was shortened by 1 base and J by 5 bases, with 12 bases between the two germline ends. The CDR3 totals 15 residues. The CDR3 DNA reads TGTGCCAGCAGCCAAGTTGGGGGATATGACAATGAGCAGTTCTTC. Its translation: CASSQVGGYDNEQFF.

The gene calls are TRBV10-3 and TRBJ1-6; tentatively, D is TRBD1 (5 bases). The CDR3 is 14 residues long. The ends were cut back, 6 bases at V and 7 bases at J, with 13 bases in the middle. Germline V lookup: CDR1 ENHRY, CDR2 SYGVKD. DNA for the CDR3: TGTGCCATCAGAGGAGCGGGGCCAAATTCACCCCTCCACTTT. This sequence encodes CAIRGAGPNSPLHF.

The chain uses TRBV5-1 and TRBJ1-4, with D possibly TRBD1 on 5 matching bases. CDR3 size: 14 residues. Trimming shortened V by 4 bases and J by 8 bases, and 15 bases separated the two germline ends. The germline V gene encodes CDR1 SGHRS and CDR2 YFSETQ. This chain's CDR3 is CASSDDSLREKLFF. CDR3 coding DNA: TGCGCCAGCAGCGACGACAGCCTCAGGGAAAAACTGTTTTTT.

This clone was seen at least ten times. The chain combines TRBV7-2 with TRBJ1-1; D is undetermined. Per germline, CDR1 SGHTA and CDR2 FQGNSA. This CDR3 has 15 amino acids. V was clipped by 1 base and J by 7 bases, with 16 bases between them. The CDR3 bases are TGTGCCAGCAGCTTAGTGTCGAGGGCGGTTCATGAAGCTTTCTTT. This codes for CASSLVSRAVHEAFF.

The table lists this clone with a few counts. The same CDR3 arises from other DNA sequences in this sample as well. The rearrangement uses TRBV7-2 and TRBJ2-5, with D hard to call. The V end lost 5 bases, the J end lost 2 bases, and 9 bases lay between the germline ends. CDR1 and CDR2 (germline): SGHTA, FQGNSA. The length of the CDR3 is 13 residues. This chain's CDR3 is CASSPGPQETQYF. In DNA form, the CDR3 reads TGTGCCAGCAGCCCCGGGCCACAAGAGACCCAGTACTTC.

The chain recombines TRBV7-9 with TRBJ2-7, with D possibly TRBD2 on 6 matching bases. V was clipped by 5 bases and J by 5 bases, with 22 bases between them. The CDR3 is 16 amino acids. Germline lookup yields CDR1 SEHNR and CDR2 FQNEAQ (reference sequence). As DNA, the CDR3 is TGTGCCAGCAGCCCCCCTGGGGGGATTATCTACAACGAGCAGTACTTC. It specifies CASSPPGGIIYNEQYF.

On this clone itself: Different DNA sequences within this sample yield the same CDR3. This rearrangement joins TRBV6-5 to TRBJ1-6; possibly TRBD1 for D (5 bases). The CDR3 has 14 residues. Trimming took off 2 bases at V and 7 bases at J, with 9 bases between the two ends. Germline CDR1 MNHEY, CDR2 SVGAGI. CDR3 nucleotide sequence: TGTGCCAGCAGTTACGGGGGAACCAATTCACCCCTCCACTTT. It specifies CASSYGGTNSPLHF.

V gene TRBV2 combines with J gene TRBJ2-3; TRBD2 matches at 11 bases. This CDR3 is 15 amino acids long. Germline lookup yields CDR1 SNHLY and CDR2 FYNNEI. V was clipped by 6 bases and J by 3 bases; unmatched bases: 5. CDR3 bases: TGTGCCAGCAGACCTGGACTAGCGGGTACAGATACGCAGTATTTT. Residues: CASRPGLAGTDTQYF.

In this sample, this clone turned up a few times. The chain joins TRBV5-1 to TRBJ1-1; 7 bases map to TRBD1. The germline CDR1 and CDR2 sequences are SGHRS and YFSETQ. The ends lost 6 bases at V and 3 bases at J; junction bases unmatched: 8. The CDR3 sequence is 14 residues long. The CDR3 is CASNPAGGYTEAFF. The CDR3 bases are TGCGCCAGCAATCCAGCAGGGGGTTACACTGAAGCTTTCTTT. The full variable domain, in which reference TRBV5-1 and TRBJ1-1 provide the parts outside the CDR3, is KAGVTQTPRYLIKTRGQQVTLSCSPISGHRSVSWYQQTPGQGLQFLFEYFSETQRNKGNFPGRFSGRQFSNSRSEMNVSTLELGDSALYLCASNPAGGYTEAFFGQGTRLTVV.

V is TRBV4-3 and J is TRBJ2-1; D might be TRBD2 (6 bases). Trimming took off 0 bases at V and 3 bases at J, with 12 bases between the two ends. The CDR3 totals 16 residues. From germline, CDR1 is LGHNA and CDR2 YSLEER. The CDR3 DNA reads TGCGCCAGCAGCCAAGAATTGCGGGGCTACTACAATGAGCAGTTCTTC. Translated, it gives CASSQELRGYYNEQFF.

The CDR3 reads CASSVGGFGNYEQYF. The CDR3 DNA sequence: TGTGCCAGCAGCGTAGGGGGATTCGGTAACTACGAGCAGTACTTC. The J gene is TRBJ2-7, the V gene TRBV5-8; maybe TRBD1 (6 bases). CDR1 is SGHTS, CDR2 YDEGEE, per germline. This CDR3 is 15 amino acids long. V was pared by 4 bases and J by 3 bases, with 17 bases between.

V usage is TRBV2 and J usage is TRBJ2-7; D unclear. V was shortened by 8 bases and J by 3 bases, with 14 bases between the two germline ends. The germline V gene has CDR1 SNHLY and CDR2 FYNNEI. The CDR3 totals 13 residues. The CDR3: CASLWTQDYEQYF. CDR3 DNA: TGTGCCAGCCTCTGGACGCAAGACTACGAGCAGTACTTC. Full variable domain (outside the CDR3, taken from reference TRBV2 and TRBJ2-7): EPEVTQTPSHQVTQMGQEVILRCVPISNHLYFYWYRQILGQKVEFLVSFYNNEISEKSEIFDDQFSVERPDGSNFTLKIRSTKLEDSAMYFCASLWTQDYEQYFGPGTRLTVT.

There are a few counts of this clone. V and J are TRBV7-2 and TRBJ2-2; D uncertain. Germline V gene lookup returns CDR1 SGHTA and CDR2 FQGNSA. Trimming removed 3 bases at V and 0 bases at J, with 8 bases between. There are 15 residues in the CDR3. CDR3 sequence (DNA): TGTGCCAGCAGCTTTAAAGTTCCGAACACCGGGGAGCTGTTTTTT. This codes for CASSFKVPNTGELFF.

This clone was observed a few times. The chain carries TRBV7-9 and TRBJ1-4; 9 bases are shared with TRBD1. The junction had 4 bases not matched to a gene; V was cut back by 3 bases and J by 5 bases. Germline values: CDR1 SEHNR, CDR2 FQNEAQ (reference sequence). The CDR3 runs 15 residues. The CDR3: CASSFLDRGNEKLFF. CDR3 in DNA: TGTGCCAGCAGCTTCCTAGACAGGGGGAATGAAAAACTGTTTTTT. Using reference TRBV7-9 and TRBJ1-4 for the parts outside the CDR3, the full variable domain is DTGVSQNPRHKITKRGQNVTFRCDPISEHNRLYWYRQTLGQGPEFLTYFQNEAQLEKSRLLSDRFSAERPKGSFSTLEIQRTEQGDSAMYLCASSFLDRGNEKLFFGSGTQLSVL.

Points on this clone: This specimen includes other DNA sequences encoding the same CDR3. The chain employs TRBV6-5 and TRBJ1-1; D may be TRBD1 (5 bases). The CDR3 sequence is 14 residues long. Deletions cut 6 bases from V and 1 base from J, with 12 bases between. The germline CDR1 and CDR2 sequences are MNHEY and SVGAGI. The CDR3 here is CASSLSGTNTEAFF. DNA of the CDR3: TGTGCCAGCAGCCTAAGCGGGACGAACACTGAAGCTTTCTTT.

The chain has TRBV19 and TRBJ1-3; D is undetermined. Germline CDR1 and CDR2: LNHDA and SQIVND (reference sequence). The CDR3 spans 13 residues. V lost 7 bases and J 0 bases, leaving 7 bases between the germline ends. CDR3 in DNA: TGTGCCAGTACCGACTACTCTGGAAACACCATATATTTT. Translation: CASTDYSGNTIYF.

A word on this clone: The germline gene is not matched at one end of the junction; a read error may be the cause. This rearrangement joins TRBV9 to TRBJ1-1; 8 nucleotides agree with TRBD1. This CDR3 comprises 17 residues. Germline lookup yields CDR1 SGDLS and CDR2 YYNGEE. The CDR3 protein is CASSVAPRTGLKTEAFF. The CDR3 bases are TGTGCCAGCAGCGTAGCTCCTCGGACAGGGCTGAAAACTGAAGCTTTCTTT.

The CDR3 nucleotides are TGCGCCAGCAGCCAACAACAGGGCTATGGCTACACCTTC. Protein sequence: CASSQQQGYGYTF. The genes are TRBV4-1 and TRBJ1-2; maybe TRBD1 (6 bases). Germline V gives CDR1 MGHRA, CDR2 YSYEKL. The CDR3 is 13 amino acids. Trimming removed 2 bases from V and 4 bases from J, with 8 bases in between.

V usage is TRBV27 and J usage is TRBJ2-7, with a weak D call TRBD1 (5 bases). Between the trimmed V and J ends, which lost 2 bases and 4 bases, there was a span of 12 bases. Germline-derived CDR1 and CDR2 are MNHEY and SMNVEV (reference sequence). The CDR3 spans 14 residues. The CDR3 DNA follows: TGTGCCAGCAGTTTAGGATGGCAGGGTTACGAGCAGTACTTC. It translates to CASSLGWQGYEQYF.

This chain links TRBV2 with TRBJ2-7; either TRBD1 or TRBD2 may fit D (5 bases each). From germline, CDR1 is SNHLY and CDR2 FYNNEI. This CDR3 region has 13 residues. V lost 0 bases, J lost 2 bases, and 5 bases lay in between. CDR3 loop: CASSEAGAYEQYV. CDR3 in DNA: TGTGCCAGCAGTGAAGCGGGGGCCTACGAGCAGTACGTC.

This clone was seen only a few times. This chain links TRBV7-2 with TRBJ1-5; 10 nucleotides align to TRBD1. V was pared by 5 bases and J by 7 bases, with 5 bases of the junction left unmatched. The CDR3 runs to 14 residues. Germline lookup yields CDR1 SGHTA and CDR2 FQGNSA. CDR3 sequence: CASSQGQGLQPQHF. The CDR3 DNA follows: TGTGCCAGCAGCCAGGGACAGGGGCTCCAGCCCCAGCATTTT.